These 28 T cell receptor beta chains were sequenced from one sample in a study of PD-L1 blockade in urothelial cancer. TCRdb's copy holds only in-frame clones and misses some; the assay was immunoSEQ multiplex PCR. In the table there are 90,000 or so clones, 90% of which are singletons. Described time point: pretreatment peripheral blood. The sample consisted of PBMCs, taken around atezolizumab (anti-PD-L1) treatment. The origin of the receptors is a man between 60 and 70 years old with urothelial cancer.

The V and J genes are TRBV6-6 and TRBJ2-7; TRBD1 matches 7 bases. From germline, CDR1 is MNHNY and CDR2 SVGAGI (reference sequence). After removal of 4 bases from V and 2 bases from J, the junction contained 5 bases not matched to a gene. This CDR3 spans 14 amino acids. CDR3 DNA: TGTGCCAGCAGTTCCCGGGACAGCCCCTACGAGCAGTACTTC. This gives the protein CASSSRDSPYEQYF.

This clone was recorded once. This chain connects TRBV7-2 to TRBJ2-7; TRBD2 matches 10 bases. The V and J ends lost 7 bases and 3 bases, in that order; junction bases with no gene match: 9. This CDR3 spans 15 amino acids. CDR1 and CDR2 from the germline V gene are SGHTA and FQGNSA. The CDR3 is CASTISGGQIYEQYF. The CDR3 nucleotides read TGTGCCAGCACCATTAGCGGGGGGCAGATCTACGAGCAGTACTTC.

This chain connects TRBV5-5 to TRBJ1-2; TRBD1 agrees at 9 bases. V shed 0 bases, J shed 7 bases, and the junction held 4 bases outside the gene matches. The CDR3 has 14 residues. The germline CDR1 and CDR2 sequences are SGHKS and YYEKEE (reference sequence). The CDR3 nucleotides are TGTGCCAGCAGCTTGGACAGGGGGCGATCTGGCTACACCTTC. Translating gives CASSLDRGRSGYTF.

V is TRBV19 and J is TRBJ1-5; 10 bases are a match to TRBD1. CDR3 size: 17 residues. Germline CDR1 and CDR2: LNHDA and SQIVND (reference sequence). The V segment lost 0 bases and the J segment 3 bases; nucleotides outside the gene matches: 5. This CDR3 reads CASSIERDRGINQPQHF. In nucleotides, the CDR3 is TGTGCCAGTAGTATAGAACGGGACAGGGGCATCAATCAGCCCCAGCATTTT.

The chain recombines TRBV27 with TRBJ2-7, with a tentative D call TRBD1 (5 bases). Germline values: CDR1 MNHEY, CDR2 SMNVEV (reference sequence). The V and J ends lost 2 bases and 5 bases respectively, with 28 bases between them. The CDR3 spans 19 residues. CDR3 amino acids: CASSLRGGGANFGRNEQYF. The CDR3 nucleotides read TGTGCCAGCAGTTTAAGGGGTGGTGGGGCCAATTTTGGTCGCAACGAGCAGTACTTC.

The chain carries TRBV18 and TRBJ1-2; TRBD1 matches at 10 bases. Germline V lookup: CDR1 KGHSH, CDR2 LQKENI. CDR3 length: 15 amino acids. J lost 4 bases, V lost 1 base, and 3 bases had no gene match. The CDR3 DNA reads TGTGCCAGCTCACCACAGACAGGGGGCACCTATGGCTACACCTTC. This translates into CASSPQTGGTYGYTF.

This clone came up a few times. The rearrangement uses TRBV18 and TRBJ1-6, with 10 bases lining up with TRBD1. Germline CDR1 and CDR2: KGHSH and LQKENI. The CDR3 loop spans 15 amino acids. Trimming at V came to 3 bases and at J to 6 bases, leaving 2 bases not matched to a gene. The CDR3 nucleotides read TGTGCCAGCTCACCGCGGGACAGGGGTAATTCACCCCTCCACTTT. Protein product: CASSPRDRGNSPLHF.

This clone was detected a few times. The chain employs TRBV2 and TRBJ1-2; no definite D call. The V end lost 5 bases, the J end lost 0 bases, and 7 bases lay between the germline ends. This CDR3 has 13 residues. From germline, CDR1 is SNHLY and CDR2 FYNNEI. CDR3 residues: CASSSQANYGYTF. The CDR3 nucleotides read TGTGCCAGCAGTTCCCAGGCTAACTATGGCTACACCTTC.

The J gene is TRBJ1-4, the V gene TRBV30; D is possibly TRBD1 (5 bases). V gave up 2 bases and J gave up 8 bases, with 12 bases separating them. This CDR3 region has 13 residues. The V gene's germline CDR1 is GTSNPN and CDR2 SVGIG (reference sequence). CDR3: CAWSRGGGEKLFF. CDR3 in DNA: TGTGCCTGGAGTCGGGGGGGTGGGGAAAAACTGTTTTTT.

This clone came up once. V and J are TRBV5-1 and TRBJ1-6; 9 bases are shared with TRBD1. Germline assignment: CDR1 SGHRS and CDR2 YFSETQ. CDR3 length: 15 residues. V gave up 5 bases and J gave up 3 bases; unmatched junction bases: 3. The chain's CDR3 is CASRPGQGYNSPLHF. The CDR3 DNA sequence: TGCGCCAGCAGACCGGGACAGGGCTATAATTCACCCCTCCACTTT. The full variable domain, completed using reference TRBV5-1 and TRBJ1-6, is KAGVTQTPRYLIKTRGQQVTLSCSPISGHRSVSWYQQTPGQGLQFLFEYFSETQRNKGNFPGRFSGRQFSNSRSEMNVSTLELGDSALYLCASRPGQGYNSPLHFGNGTRLTVT.

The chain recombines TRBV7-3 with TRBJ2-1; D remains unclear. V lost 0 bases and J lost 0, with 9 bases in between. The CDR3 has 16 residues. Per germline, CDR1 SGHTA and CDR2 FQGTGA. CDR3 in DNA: TGTGCCAGCAGCTTAACGAGCGACCACTCCTACAATGAGCAGTTCTTC. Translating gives CASSLTSDHSYNEQFF.

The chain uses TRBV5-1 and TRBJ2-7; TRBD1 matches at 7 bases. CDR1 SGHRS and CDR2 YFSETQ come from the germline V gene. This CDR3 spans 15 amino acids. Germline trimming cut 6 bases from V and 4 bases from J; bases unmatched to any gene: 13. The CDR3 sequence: CASNQGQANRYEQYF. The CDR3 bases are TGCGCCAGCAACCAAGGACAGGCCAACCGTTACGAGCAGTACTTC. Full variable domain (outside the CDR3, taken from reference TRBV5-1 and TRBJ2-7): KAGVTQTPRYLIKTRGQQVTLSCSPISGHRSVSWYQQTPGQGLQFLFEYFSETQRNKGNFPGRFSGRQFSNSRSEMNVSTLELGDSALYLCASNQGQANRYEQYFGPGTRLTVT.

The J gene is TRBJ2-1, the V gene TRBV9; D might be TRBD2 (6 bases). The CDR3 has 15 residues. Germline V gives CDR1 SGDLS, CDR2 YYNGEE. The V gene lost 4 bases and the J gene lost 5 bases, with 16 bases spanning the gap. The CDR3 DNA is TGTGCCAGCAGCCCGGGACTCGGGGGAGACAATGAGCAGTTCTTC. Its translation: CASSPGLGGDNEQFF.

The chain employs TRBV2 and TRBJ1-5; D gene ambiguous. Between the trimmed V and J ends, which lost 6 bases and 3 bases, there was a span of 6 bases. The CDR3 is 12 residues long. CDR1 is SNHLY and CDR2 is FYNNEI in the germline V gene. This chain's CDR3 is CASRSSNQPQHF. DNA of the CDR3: TGTGCCAGCAGATCGTCCAATCAGCCCCAGCATTTT.

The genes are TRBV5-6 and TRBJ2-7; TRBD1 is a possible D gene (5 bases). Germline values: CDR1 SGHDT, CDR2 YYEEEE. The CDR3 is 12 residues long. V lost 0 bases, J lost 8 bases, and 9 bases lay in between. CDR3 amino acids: CASSLAQGKQYF. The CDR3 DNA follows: TGTGCCAGCAGCTTGGCCCAGGGCAAGCAGTACTTC. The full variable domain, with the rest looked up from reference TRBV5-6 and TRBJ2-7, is DAGVTQSPTHLIKTRGQQVTLRCSPKSGHDTVSWYQQALGQGPQFIFQYYEEEERQRGNFPDRFSGHQFPNYSSELNVNALLLGDSALYLCASSLAQGKQYFGPGTRLTVT.

The CDR3 DNA reads as TGTGCCAGTAGTATTGGAGGGACGGCGAACACTGAAGCTTTCTTT. Its protein product is CASSIGGTANTEAFF. V and J are TRBV19 and TRBJ1-1, with D possibly TRBD1 on 5 matching bases. Germline loops: CDR1 LNHDA, CDR2 SQIVND (reference sequence). The CDR3 is made up of 15 amino acids. Deletions cut 3 bases from V and 1 base from J, with 12 bases between.

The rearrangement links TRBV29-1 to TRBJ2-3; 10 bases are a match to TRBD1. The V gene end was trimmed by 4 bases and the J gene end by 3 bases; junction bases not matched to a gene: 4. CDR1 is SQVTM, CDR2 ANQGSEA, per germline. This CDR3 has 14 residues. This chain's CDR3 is CSVVRDRGTDTQYF. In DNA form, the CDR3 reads TGCAGCGTTGTCCGGGACAGGGGAACAGATACGCAGTATTTT.

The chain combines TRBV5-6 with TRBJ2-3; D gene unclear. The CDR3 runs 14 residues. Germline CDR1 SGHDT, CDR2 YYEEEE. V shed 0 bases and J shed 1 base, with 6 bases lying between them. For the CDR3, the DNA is TGTGCCAGCAGCTTGGCTTTCCGCACAGATACGCAGTATTTT. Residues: CASSLAFRTDTQYF.

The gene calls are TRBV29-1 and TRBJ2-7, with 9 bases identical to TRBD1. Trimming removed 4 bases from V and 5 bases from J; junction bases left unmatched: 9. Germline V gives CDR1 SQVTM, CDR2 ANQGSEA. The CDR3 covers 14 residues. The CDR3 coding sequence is TGCAGCGTTGCCACCGGGACAGGGAACCACGAGCAGTACTTC. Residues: CSVATGTGNHEQYF.

CDR3 coding DNA: TGTGCCAGCAGCTTAGGCGGGGTTAACTATGGCTACACCTTC. Protein sequence: CASSLGGVNYGYTF. The V and J genes are TRBV7-3 and TRBJ1-2, with D hard to call. This CDR3 has 14 residues. V lost 2 bases, J lost 1 base, and 8 bases lay in between. Germline CDR1 reads SGHTA; CDR2 reads FQGTGA.

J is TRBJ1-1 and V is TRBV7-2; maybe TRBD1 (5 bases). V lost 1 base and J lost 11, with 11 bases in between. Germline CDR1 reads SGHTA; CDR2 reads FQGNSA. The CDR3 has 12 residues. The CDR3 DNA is TGTGCCAGCAGCTTAGATCAGGGTTGGGCTTTCTTT. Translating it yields CASSLDQGWAFF.

The CDR3 is CASSLGLAGGLGGELFF. The CDR3 DNA reads as TGTGCCAGCAGCTTAGGGCTAGCGGGAGGTCTAGGGGGGGAGCTGTTTTTT. The chain carries TRBV7-2 and TRBJ2-2, with TRBD2 identical over 11 bases. Trimming cost V 1 base and J 8 bases; bases outside gene matches: 9. Germline-derived CDR1 and CDR2 are SGHTA and FQGNSA. This CDR3 has 17 residues.

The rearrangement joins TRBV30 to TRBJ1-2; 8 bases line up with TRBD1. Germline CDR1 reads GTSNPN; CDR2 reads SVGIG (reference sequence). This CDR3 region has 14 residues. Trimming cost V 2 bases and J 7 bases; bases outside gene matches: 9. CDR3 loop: CAWSTTGTGSGYTF. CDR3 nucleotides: TGTGCCTGGAGTACCACCGGGACAGGTTCTGGCTACACCTTC.

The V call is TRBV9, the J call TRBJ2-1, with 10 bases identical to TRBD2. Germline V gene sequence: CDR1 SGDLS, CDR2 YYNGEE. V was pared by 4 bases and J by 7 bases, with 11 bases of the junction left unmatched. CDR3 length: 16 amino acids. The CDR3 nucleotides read TGTGCCAGCAGCCCATCACCGGGACTAGCGTCGAATGAGCAGTTCTTC. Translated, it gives CASSPSPGLASNEQFF.

The chain's CDR3 is CASSPMGTGSYEQYF. In DNA, the CDR3 is TGTGCCAGCAGCCCCATGGGGACAGGGTCTTACGAGCAGTACTTC. The rearrangement joins TRBV11-2 to TRBJ2-7; TRBD1 agrees at 9 bases. The V gene's germline CDR1 is SGHAT and CDR2 FQNNGV. The CDR3 covers 15 residues. The V gene end was trimmed by 5 bases and the J gene end by 4 bases; junction bases not matched to a gene: 9.

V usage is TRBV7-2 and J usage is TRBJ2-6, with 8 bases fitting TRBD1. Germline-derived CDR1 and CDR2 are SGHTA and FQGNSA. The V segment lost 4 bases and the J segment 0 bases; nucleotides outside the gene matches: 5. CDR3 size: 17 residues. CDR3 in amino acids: CASSYTGGNSGANVLTF. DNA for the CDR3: TGTGCCAGCAGCTACACAGGGGGAAACTCTGGGGCCAACGTCCTGACTTTC. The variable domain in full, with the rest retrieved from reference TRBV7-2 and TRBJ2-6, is GAGVSQSPSNKVTEKGKDVELRCDPISGHTALYWYRQSLGQGLEFLIYFQGNSAPDKSGLPSDRFSAERTGGSVSTLTIQRTQQEDSAVYLCASSYTGGNSGANVLTFGAGSRLTVL.

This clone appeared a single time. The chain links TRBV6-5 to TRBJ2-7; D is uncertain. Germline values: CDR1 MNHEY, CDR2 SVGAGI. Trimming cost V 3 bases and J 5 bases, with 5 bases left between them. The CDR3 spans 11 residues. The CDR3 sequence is CASSYADEQYF. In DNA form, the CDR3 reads TGTGCCAGCAGTTATGCGGACGAGCAGTACTTC.

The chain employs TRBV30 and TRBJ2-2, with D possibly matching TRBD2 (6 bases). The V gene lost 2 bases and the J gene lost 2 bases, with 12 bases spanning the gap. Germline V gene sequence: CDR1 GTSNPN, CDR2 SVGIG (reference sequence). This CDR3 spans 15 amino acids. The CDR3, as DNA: TGTGCCTGGAGTAGATCGGGAGCAAACACCGGGGAGCTGTTTTTT. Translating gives CAWSRSGANTGELFF. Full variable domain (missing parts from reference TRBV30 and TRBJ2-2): SQTIHQWPATLVQPVGSPLSLECTVEGTSNPNLYWYRQAAGRGLQLLFYSVGIGQISSEVPQNLSASRPQDRQFILSSKKLLLSDSGFYLCAWSRSGANTGELFFGEGSRLTVL.